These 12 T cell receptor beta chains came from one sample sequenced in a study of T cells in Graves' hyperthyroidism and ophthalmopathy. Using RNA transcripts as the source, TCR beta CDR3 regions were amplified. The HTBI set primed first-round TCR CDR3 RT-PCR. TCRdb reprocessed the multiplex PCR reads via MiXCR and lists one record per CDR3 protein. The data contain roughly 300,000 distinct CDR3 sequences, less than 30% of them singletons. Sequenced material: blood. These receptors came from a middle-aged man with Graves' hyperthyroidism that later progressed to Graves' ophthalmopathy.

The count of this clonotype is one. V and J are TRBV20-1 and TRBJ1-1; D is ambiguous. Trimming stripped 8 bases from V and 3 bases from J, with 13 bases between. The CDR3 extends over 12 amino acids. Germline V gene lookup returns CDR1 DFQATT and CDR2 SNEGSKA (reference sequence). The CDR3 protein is CSPLAGDTEAFF. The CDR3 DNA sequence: TGCAGTCCCCTCGCCGGTGACACTGAAGCTTTCTTT.

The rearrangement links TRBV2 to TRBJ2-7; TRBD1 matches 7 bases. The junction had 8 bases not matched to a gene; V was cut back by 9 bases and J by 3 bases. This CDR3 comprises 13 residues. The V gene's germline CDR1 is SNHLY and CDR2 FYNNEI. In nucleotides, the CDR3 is TGTGCCAGTGCCGGGACAGCTAGCTACGAGCAGTACTTC. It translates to CASAGTASYEQYF.

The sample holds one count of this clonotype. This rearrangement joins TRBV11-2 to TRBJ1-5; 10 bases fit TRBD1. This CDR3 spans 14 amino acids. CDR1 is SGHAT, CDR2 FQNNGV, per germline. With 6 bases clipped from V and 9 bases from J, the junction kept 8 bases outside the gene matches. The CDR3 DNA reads TGTGCCAGCAGTGACAGGACAGGGGGATCGCCCCAGCATTTT. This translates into CASSDRTGGSPQHF.

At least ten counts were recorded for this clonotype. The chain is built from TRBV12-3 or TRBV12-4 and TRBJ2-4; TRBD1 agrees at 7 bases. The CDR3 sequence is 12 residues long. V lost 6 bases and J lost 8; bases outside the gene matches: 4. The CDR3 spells CASSPGTDIQYF. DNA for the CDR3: TGTGCCAGCAGCCCCGGGACAGACATTCAGTACTTC.

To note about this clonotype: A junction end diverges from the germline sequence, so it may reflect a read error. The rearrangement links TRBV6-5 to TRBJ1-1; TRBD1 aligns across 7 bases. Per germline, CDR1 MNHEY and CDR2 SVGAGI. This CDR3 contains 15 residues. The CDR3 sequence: CASSHSGGPNTEAFF. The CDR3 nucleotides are TGTGCCAGCAGTCACTCAGGGGGACCGAACACTGAAGCTTTCTTT.

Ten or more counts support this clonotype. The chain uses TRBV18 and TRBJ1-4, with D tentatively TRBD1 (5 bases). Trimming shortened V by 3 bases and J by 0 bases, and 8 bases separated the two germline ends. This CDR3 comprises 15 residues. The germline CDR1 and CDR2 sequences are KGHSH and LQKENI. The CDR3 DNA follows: TGTGCCAGCTCACCGTTAGGGGCAACTAATGAAAAACTGTTTTTT. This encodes CASSPLGATNEKLFF.

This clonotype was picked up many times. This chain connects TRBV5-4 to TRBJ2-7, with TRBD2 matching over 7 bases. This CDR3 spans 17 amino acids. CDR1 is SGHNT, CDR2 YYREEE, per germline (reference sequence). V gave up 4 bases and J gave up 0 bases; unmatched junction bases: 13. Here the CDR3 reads CASSRRWGGGASYEQYF. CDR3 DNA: TGTGCCAGCAGCAGGCGGTGGGGGGGAGGTGCCTCCTACGAGCAGTACTTC.

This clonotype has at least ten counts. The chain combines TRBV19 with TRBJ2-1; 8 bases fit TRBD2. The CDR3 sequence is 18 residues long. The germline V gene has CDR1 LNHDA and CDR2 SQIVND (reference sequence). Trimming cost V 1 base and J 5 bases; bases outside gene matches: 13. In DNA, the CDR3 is TGTGCCAGTAGTATAGTAGGAGTGGGGCTAGCGGGCGACAATGAGCAGTTCTTC. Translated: CASSIVGVGLAGDNEQFF. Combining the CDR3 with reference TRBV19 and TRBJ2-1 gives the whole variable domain DGGITQSPKYLFRKEGQNVTLSCEQNLNHDAMYWYRQDPGQGLRLIYYSQIVNDFQKGDIAEGYSVSREKKESFPLTVTSAQKNPTAFYLCASSIVGVGLAGDNEQFFGPGTRLTVL.

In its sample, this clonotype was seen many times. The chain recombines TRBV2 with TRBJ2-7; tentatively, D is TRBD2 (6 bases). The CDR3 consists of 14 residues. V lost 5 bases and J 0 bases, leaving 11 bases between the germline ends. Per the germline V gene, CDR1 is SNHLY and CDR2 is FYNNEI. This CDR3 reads CASSSRESSYEQYF. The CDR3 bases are TGTGCCAGCAGTAGCCGGGAGTCCTCCTACGAGCAGTACTTC.

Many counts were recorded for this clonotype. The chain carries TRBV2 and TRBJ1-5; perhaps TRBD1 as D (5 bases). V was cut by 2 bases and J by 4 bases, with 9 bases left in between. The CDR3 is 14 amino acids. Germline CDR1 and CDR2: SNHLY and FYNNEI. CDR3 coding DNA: TGTGCCAGCAGTGAATCGGGGACGAATCAGCCCCAGCATTTT. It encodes CASSESGTNQPQHF.

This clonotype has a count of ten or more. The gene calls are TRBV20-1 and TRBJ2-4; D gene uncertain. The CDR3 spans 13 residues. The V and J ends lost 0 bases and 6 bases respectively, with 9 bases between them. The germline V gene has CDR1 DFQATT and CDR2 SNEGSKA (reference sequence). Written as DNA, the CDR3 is TGCAGTGCTAGAGATCCCGGCTTAAACATTCAGTACTTC. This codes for CSARDPGLNIQYF.

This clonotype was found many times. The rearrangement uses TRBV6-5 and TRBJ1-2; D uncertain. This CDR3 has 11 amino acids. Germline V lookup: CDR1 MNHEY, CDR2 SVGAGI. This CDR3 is CAGRLNYGYTF. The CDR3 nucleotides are TGTGCGGGAAGACTGAACTATGGCTACACCTTC.